This TCR beta chain was retrieved from a study of CD8 T cells in Susac syndrome. The authors reverse transcribed roughly 0.5 to 1 ug RNA with random hexamers. The CDR3 of TCR beta was amplified by immunoSEQ multiplex PCR across 54 Vbeta and 13 Jbeta. TCRdb independently ran MiXCR on the immunoSEQ multiplex PCR reads; one entry per CDR3 protein. The repertoire holds about 140,000 distinct CDR3 sequences, about 93% seen once, with 0.25% to 0.3% in the top ten. Trimming shortened V by 0 bases and J by 6 bases, and 16 bases separated the two germline ends. Germline V gives CDR1 SGDLS, CDR2 YYNGEE. The CDR3 loop spans 16 amino acids. In blood CD8+ and CD4+ T cells, TCR beta underwent sequencing. TEMRA cells were enriched by FACS, while CD8+ and CD4+ T cells were obtained through a negative isolation that was performed magnetically.

This clonotype was sampled from a human donor in good health. The specimen sequenced was CD8+ T cells from PBMCs. J is TRBJ2-1 and V is TRBV9, with D hard to call. CDR3 residues: CASSVGLGGGSNEQFF. CDR3 in DNA: TGTGCCAGCAGCGTAGGTTTAGGCGGCGGAAGCAATGAGCAGTTCTTC.